This TCR beta chain was found in a study of shared clonotypes between healthy human individuals. Study-level background: Contributing individuals were a couple of females and a few males aged 18 to 49. Per donor, CD8 memory used one plate, CD8 naive used two, CD4 memory used three and CD4 naive used three.

From CD4+ cells came CD45RA+ naive and CD45RA-negative memory subsets. The germline gives CDR1 SGHTA, CDR2 FQGNSA. The V gene lost 4 bases and the J gene lost 5 bases, with 9 bases spanning the gap. CDR3 length: 13 amino acids. TCRdb's copy holds only in-frame clones and misses some; the assay was immunoSEQ multiplex PCR. Seen here are millions of clones, approximately 92% observed once, and the top ten hold 0.14%. Study results and caveats: Generally, estimated richness proved larger in naive subsets than it did in memory subsets.

This clone was observed once. Its antigen is not known. This chain joins TRBV7-2 and TRBJ1-5; D not certain. This TCR was sampled from a man aged 18 to 35 in good health. Sequenced input: naive CD4+ T cells sorted from blood. The subset is: CD45RA+ positively selected. CDR3 DNA: TGTGCCAGCAGCTCGTCCATCTATCAGCCCCAGCATTTT. As protein: CASSSSIYQPQHF. The full variable domain, in which reference TRBV7-2 and TRBJ1-5 provide the parts outside the CDR3, is GAGVSQSPSNKVTEKGKDVELRCDPISGHTALYWYRQSLGQGLEFLIYFQGNSAPDKSGLPSDRFSAERTGGSVSTLTIQRTQQEDSAVYLCASSSSIYQPQHFGDGTRLSIL.